This T cell receptor beta chain emerged from a study of tumor-infiltrating lymphocytes in primary liver carcinoma. Study as a whole: These patients were men and women whose ages were 30 to 69 years. Roughly 3.65 to 7.13 million productive TCRbeta reads came from each sample, comparable across tissue types.

V shed 7 bases and J 5 bases; nucleotides not matched to a gene: 13. CDR3 size: 14 residues. Germline-derived CDR1 and CDR2 are SQVTM and ANQGSEA. cDNA specific to TCR beta was made from about 550 ng of total RNA, with a constant-region primer employed for priming. Researchers made the TCR beta libraries by running three nested multiplex PCR rounds with slightly modified ARM-PCR. Primers for the first two PCR rounds were TRBV1-TRBV30 forward primers and a C-beta reverse primer (about 11 cycles per round). TCRdb re-derived calls from the multiplex PCR reads in MiXCR, one entry per CDR3 protein. The sample shows tens of thousands of distinct CDR3 sequences, 60% to 80% of them seen only once. Scientists recovered RNA and DNA together from around 20-30 mg of unsorted bulk tissue. Surgical resection served as treatment for the primary liver carcinoma of these patients.

The receptor was isolated from a woman younger than 45 with primary liver carcinoma and hepatitis B virus infection. Source material: tumor-adjacent normal liver tissue. V gene TRBV29-1 combines with J gene TRBJ2-7; 8 bases fit TRBD1. For the CDR3, the DNA is TGCAGCGCCGCCCCGGGACAGGACCAGCACGAGCAGTACTTC. Protein: CSAAPGQDQHEQYF.